This T cell receptor beta chain was profiled in a study of radiotherapy plus CTLA-4 blockade in lung cancer. Whole-study context: Objective responses occurred in about a sixth of patients; roughly 30% had disease control.

The study, taken as a whole, reports: Peripheral blood showed expansion of tumor-derived TCR clones after radiotherapy and ipilimumab. Strongest reported response predictors: early blood clone changes and post-radiation interferon-beta.

Only in-frame clones appear in the TCRdb table, and some are missing; sequencing was by immunoSEQ multiplex PCR. The data show about 47,000 clones, roughly 76% seen once. The CDR3 runs 16 residues. In germline, CDR1 is KGHSH, CDR2 LQKENI. V gave up 4 bases and J gave up 1 base; unmatched junction bases: 9. Regarding this clone: Its antigen is undetermined.

J is TRBJ1-1 and V is TRBV18, with 7 bases fitting TRBD1. The input for sequencing was peripheral blood, taken from a patient treated with radiotherapy plus ipilimumab. The receptor was derived from a human donor with non-small cell lung cancer who had stable disease on radiotherapy plus ipilimumab. CDR3 in DNA: TGTGCCAGCTCACGAGACAGGGATTTAAGGAACACTGAAGCTTTCTTT. Translation gives CASSRDRDLRNTEAFF.